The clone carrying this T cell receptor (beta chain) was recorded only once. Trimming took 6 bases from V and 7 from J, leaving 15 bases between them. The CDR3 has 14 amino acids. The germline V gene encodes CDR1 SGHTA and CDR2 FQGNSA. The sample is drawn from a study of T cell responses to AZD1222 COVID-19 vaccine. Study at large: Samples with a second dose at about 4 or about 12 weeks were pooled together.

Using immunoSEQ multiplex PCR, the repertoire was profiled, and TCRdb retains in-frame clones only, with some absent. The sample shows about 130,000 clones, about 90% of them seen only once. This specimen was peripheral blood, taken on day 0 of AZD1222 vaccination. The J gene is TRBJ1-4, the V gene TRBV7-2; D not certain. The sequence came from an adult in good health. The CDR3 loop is CASSKDGIGEKLFF. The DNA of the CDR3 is TGTGCCAGCAGTAAGGACGGGATAGGTGAAAAACTGTTTTTT.